A single sample is the source of the 17 T cell receptor beta chains below, sequenced in a study of blood T cell repertoires in COVID-19. The assay was immunoSEQ multiplex PCR, and TCRdb's table has in-frame clones only and misses some. The sample has 16,000 or so clones, 70% to 90% seen once; the top ten hold around 13%. The sequenced sample was peripheral blood. These receptors were obtained from a human donor in a cohort sampled during active COVID-19.

V and J are TRBV5-4 and TRBJ1-3; D is ambiguous. Trimming removed 0 bases from V and 0 bases from J, with 4 bases in between. CDR1 and CDR2 from the germline V gene are SGHNT and YYREEE (reference sequence). This CDR3 is built from 14 residues. The CDR3 nucleotides are TGTGCCAGCAGCTTGGATCTCTCTGGAAACACCATATATTTT. It yields the protein CASSLDLSGNTIYF.

The V call is TRBV11-3, the J call TRBJ2-5, with 7 bases lining up with TRBD2. This CDR3 comprises 14 residues. The trim removed 0 bases at V and 4 bases at J, leaving 2 bases unmatched. The germline V gene has CDR1 SGHNT and CDR2 YENEEA. The CDR3 region is CASSLEGGTETQYF. In nucleotides, the CDR3 is TGTGCCAGCAGCTTAGAGGGAGGGACAGAGACCCAGTACTTC.

V usage is TRBV19 and J usage is TRBJ2-1; 7 bases line up with TRBD1. Per the germline V gene, CDR1 is LNHDA and CDR2 is SQIVND (reference sequence). This CDR3 is built from 13 residues. J gave up 7 bases and V 6 bases, and 6 bases lay outside the gene matches. The CDR3 coding sequence is TGTGCCAGTAGGCCAACAGGGGTTAATGAGCAGTTCTTC. It yields the protein CASRPTGVNEQFF.

The gene calls are TRBV2 and TRBJ2-3, with TRBD2 identical over 10 bases. V dropped 6 bases and J dropped 6; count of bases not matched to a gene: 6. CDR3 length: 14 residues. Germline values: CDR1 SNHLY, CDR2 FYNNEI. In DNA, the CDR3 is TGTGCCAGCAGGCCAAGCGGGGGGGCCGATACGCAGTATTTT. Amino acids: CASRPSGGADTQYF. The complete variable domain, with remaining parts taken from reference TRBV2 and TRBJ2-3, reads EPEVTQTPSHQVTQMGQEVILRCVPISNHLYFYWYRQILGQKVEFLVSFYNNEISEKSEIFDDQFSVERPDGSNFTLKIRSTKLEDSAMYFCASRPSGGADTQYFGPGTRLTVL.

The CDR3 protein is CASSPPGLAGGETQYF. The CDR3 DNA sequence: TGTGCCAGCTCACCACCGGGTCTAGCGGGGGGAGAGACCCAGTACTTC. The chain joins TRBV18 to TRBJ2-5; 11 bases map to TRBD2. The CDR3 contains 16 residues. CDR1 is KGHSH, CDR2 LQKENI, per germline. V dropped 0 bases and J dropped 4; count of bases not matched to a gene: 4.

The rearrangement links TRBV7-2 to TRBJ2-1, with TRBD2 matching over 7 bases. Germline lookup yields CDR1 SGHTA and CDR2 FQGNSA. The J segment lost 5 bases and the V segment lost 2 bases, leaving 6 bases of the junction unmatched. This CDR3 is built from 15 residues. The CDR3 loop is CASSLSSGDDNEQFF. The CDR3, as DNA: TGTGCCAGCAGCTTATCGAGCGGGGATGACAATGAGCAGTTCTTC.

J is TRBJ2-3 and V is TRBV12-3 or TRBV12-4; 8 bases fit TRBD2. This CDR3 spans 13 amino acids. CDR3: CAVVRGAEDTQYF. The CDR3 DNA reads as TGTGCGGTAGTGCGGGGGGCAGAAGATACGCAGTATTTT.

The chain links TRBV7-9 to TRBJ1-5, with TRBD1 matching 8 bases. V shed 7 bases, J shed 3 bases, and the junction held 8 bases outside the gene matches. Per the germline V gene, CDR1 is SEHNR and CDR2 is FQNEAQ (reference sequence). The CDR3 extends over 15 amino acids. The CDR3 region is CASNTDRDNNQPQHF. The CDR3 nucleotides read TGTGCCAGCAACACGGACAGGGATAACAATCAGCCCCAGCATTTT.

V gene TRBV6-5 combines with J gene TRBJ2-5; 10 nucleotides align to TRBD1. Germline V CDR1 and CDR2: MNHEY, SVGAGI. The CDR3 spans 15 residues. The V segment lost 7 bases and the J segment 5 bases; nucleotides outside the gene matches: 10. CDR3 in DNA: TGTGCCAGCACCTCACTCGACAGGGGGCGGGAGACCCAGTACTTC. It codes for CASTSLDRGRETQYF.

V gene TRBV19 combines with J gene TRBJ1-5; 7 bases are a match to TRBD1. The CDR3 covers 13 residues. Trimming at V came to 6 bases and at J to 5 bases, leaving 4 bases not matched to a gene. Per germline, CDR1 LNHDA and CDR2 SQIVND (reference sequence). CDR3 amino acids: CASRTGMDQPQHF. The CDR3 region has the DNA TGTGCCAGTAGGACAGGGATGGATCAGCCCCAGCATTTT.

The V call is TRBV7-8, the J call TRBJ1-1; TRBD1 agrees at 7 bases. V shed 5 bases, J shed 3 bases, and the junction held 9 bases outside the gene matches. In germline, CDR1 is SGHVS, CDR2 FQNEAQ. The CDR3 is made up of 15 amino acids. The CDR3 is CASSGTAYKDTEAFF. CDR3 nucleotide sequence: TGTGCCAGCAGCGGGACAGCGTACAAGGACACTGAAGCTTTCTTT.

This chain links TRBV13 with TRBJ1-3; perhaps TRBD1 as D (6 bases). CDR1 is PRHDT and CDR2 is FYEKMQ in the germline V gene (reference sequence). The V gene lost 3 bases and the J gene lost 0 bases, with 12 bases spanning the gap. The CDR3 loop spans 16 amino acids. CDR3 coding DNA: TGTGCCAGCAGCTTGCGGGGGGGCCCCTCTGGAAACACCATATATTTT. Protein: CASSLRGGPSGNTIYF.

V is TRBV9 and J is TRBJ2-7; 10 bases fit TRBD1. With V trimmed by 6 bases and J by 3 bases, 6 bases remained unmatched. The CDR3 is 14 amino acids. Looked up from germline, CDR1 is SGDLS and CDR2 is YYNGEE. The CDR3 loop reads CASTPGQGIYEQYF. The CDR3 nucleotides read TGTGCCAGCACCCCGGGACAGGGGATCTACGAGCAGTACTTC. The variable domain in full, with the rest retrieved from reference TRBV9 and TRBJ2-7, is DSGVTQTPKHLITATGQRVTLRCSPRSGDLSVYWYQQSLDQGLQFLIQYYNGEERAKGNILERFSAQQFPDLHSELNLSSLELGDSALYFCASTPGQGIYEQYFGPGTRLTVT.

The chain carries TRBV6-2 or TRBV6-3 and TRBJ1-5; tentative D call: TRBD1 (6 bases). The CDR3 is 15 amino acids. In germline, CDR1 is MNHEY, CDR2 SVGEGT. V gave up 4 bases and J gave up 3 bases, with 13 bases separating them. The CDR3 region is CASSSVAGVNQPQHF. CDR3 bases: TGTGCCAGCAGTTCCGTCGCAGGGGTCAATCAGCCCCAGCATTTT.

The chain couples TRBV9 to TRBJ1-3, with 7 bases matching TRBD1. This CDR3 comprises 16 residues. J lost 0 bases, V lost 4 bases, and 7 bases had no gene match. The germline gives CDR1 SGDLS, CDR2 YYNGEE. CDR3 residues: CASSITEGASGNTIYF. CDR3 DNA: TGTGCCAGCAGCATCACGGAGGGGGCCTCTGGAAACACCATATATTTT.

The J gene is TRBJ2-6, the V gene TRBV23-1; tentative D call: TRBD2 (5 bases). TRBV23-1 is identified as an open reading frame with a role that is uncertain. V gave up 3 bases and J gave up 4 bases, with 16 bases separating them. This CDR3 spans 17 amino acids. The CDR3 sequence: CASSHSLGRWGANVLTF. Here the CDR3 DNA reads TGCGCCAGCAGTCATTCACTGGGGAGATGGGGGGCCAACGTCCTGACTTTC.

The chain has TRBV7-2 and TRBJ1-1, with TRBD1 as a possible D gene (5 bases). Germline values: CDR1 SGHTA, CDR2 FQGNSA. The CDR3 runs to 16 residues. V lost 1 base to trimming and J lost 4 bases, with 16 bases between them. CDR3 in amino acids: CASSLGPAGGGTEAFF. In DNA, the CDR3 is TGTGCCAGCAGCTTAGGGCCCGCTGGGGGAGGCACTGAAGCTTTCTTT.